Detailed here is one TCR beta chain. The data originate from a study of blood T cell repertoires in COVID-19. At the level of the study: PBMCs, B-cell-depleted T cells, or T cells were the source of the cDNA or gDNA that made up the material.

Under the authors' procedure: Reference gene primer amplification in the assay estimated nucleated cell counts. The repertoire was sequenced with immunoSEQ multiplex PCR; TCRdb's copy has only in-frame clones and lacks some. The V and J calls and clone size were taken over from that table, and D and trimming were inferred from the DNA. The sample lists over 250,000 clones, 80% to 90% occurring once. The trim removed 0 bases at V and 8 bases at J, leaving 8 bases unmatched. Germline V gives CDR1 SGHNT, CDR2 YYREEE (reference sequence). CDR3 length equals 15 residues. V is TRBV5-4 and J is TRBJ1-2, with 9 bases matching TRBD1. The source of this sequence is a woman aged 70-85 years with acute or convalescent COVID-19. Sequences were obtained from peripheral blood. The CDR3 DNA sequence: TGTGCCAGCAGCTTGGCGCGACAGGGGGAACGAGGCTACACCTTC. This encodes CASSLARQGERGYTF.